This T cell receptor (beta chain) was captured by sequencing in a study of vaccination and CD4 T cells after COVID-19. Cultured CD4+ T-cell DNA underwent Oncomine TCR Beta short-read sequencing. Cultures of CD4+ T cells served as the source for extracting genomic DNA. MiXCR, applied by TCRdb to the PCR reads, yields one record per CDR3 protein. Among 9,000 to 13,000 distinct CDR3 sequences listed, just under 30% were seen once. Treatment given: roughly 10-day PBMC culture with coronavirus spike peptide pools or control peptides (ViraFEST assay). The unexposed donor provided CD4+ T cells, which were taken before the COVID-19 pandemic (2011-2018). Once peptide pools had expanded antigen-specific T cells, ViraFEST sequenced TCRs. This clonotype was counted only a few times. The antigen is unknown. The V end lost 1 base, the J end lost 6 bases, and 10 bases lay between the germline ends. The CDR3 is 14 residues long. Germline values: CDR1 KGHSH, CDR2 LQKENI.

Specimen: CD4+ T cells from blood, cultured in vitro. The clonotype was recovered from a human donor in good health. The chain combines TRBV18 with TRBJ1-5; D ambiguous. This CDR3 is CASSPREGSQPQHF. The CDR3 nucleotides are TGTGCCAGCTCACCACGTGAAGGGAGTCAGCCCCAGCATTTT. The variable domain in full, with the rest retrieved from reference TRBV18 and TRBJ1-5, is NAGVMQNPRHLVRRRGQEARLRCSPMKGHSHVYWYRQLPEEGLKFMVYLQKENIIDESGMPKERFSAEFPKEGPSILRIQQVVRGDSAAYFCASSPREGSQPQHFGDGTRLSIL.